The entry below gives a single TCR beta chain sequence along with its context. The record originates from a study of blood T cell repertoires in COVID-19. As for the study in general: There were acute and convalescent COVID-19 samples, and they came from the United States, Italy and Spain.

The authors' processing: Using reference gene primer amplification, nucleated cell counts were estimated. Produced via immunoSEQ multiplex PCR; TCRdb's table is partial and in-frame only. Clone size and V and J calls were adopted from that table, with D and trimming inferred from the DNA. Found here are more than 200,000 clones, 86% of them singletons; the top ten hold around 4.5%. The CDR3 length is 12 residues. With 8 bases clipped from V and 6 bases from J, the junction kept 6 bases outside the gene matches. This clonotype was sampled from a man aged 45-65 years with acute or convalescent COVID-19. What was sequenced was peripheral blood. V gene TRBV5-3 combines with J gene TRBJ1-2, with TRBD1 matching 8 bases. TRBV5-3 belongs to the ORF category, with a function that is uncertain. For the CDR3, the DNA is TGTGCCAGCTCGGACAGGGTCGATGGCTACACCTTC. This translates into CASSDRVDGYTF.